One sample yielded the 32 T cell receptor beta chains listed below, sequenced in a study of T cell changes during pregnancy in multiple sclerosis (dated by TCRdb to about 2019). The method behind the library was the immunoSEQ multiplex PCR assay. The table was pulled from immuneACCESS by TCRdb, which kept in-frame rearrangements only. Such tables lose some clones; where checked, under half of the loss comes from unresolved V genes, and the rest has no known cause. The table for this sample lists about 40,000 clones; around 90% of them were counted only once. Jointly, the top ten make up about 1.1% of the sample. The starting material was CD4+ T cells from peripheral blood mononuclear cells, obtained before pregnancy. These receptors originate from a female donor with multiple sclerosis, enrolled in a pregnancy study.

The table lists this clone with a few counts. The chain recombines TRBV14 with TRBJ2-1, with 7 bases identical to TRBD2. The germline V gene encodes CDR1 SGHDN and CDR2 FVKESK. Trimming took 11 bases from V and 3 from J; bases not matched to a gene: 10. The CDR3 has 14 amino acids. This CDR3 reads CAAPGAGYYNEQFF. CDR3 DNA: TGTGCCGCCCCGGGAGCGGGATACTACAATGAGCAGTTCTTC. The whole variable domain, filled in from reference TRBV14 and TRBJ2-1, reads EAGVTQFPSHSVIEKGQTVTLRCDPISGHDNLYWYRRVMGKEIKFLLHFVKESKQDESGMPNNRFLAERTGGTYSTLKVQPAELEDSGVYFCAAPGAGYYNEQFFGPGTRLTVL.

The rearrangement links TRBV2 to TRBJ1-5; D remains ambiguous. V lost 6 bases, J lost 2 bases, and 14 bases lay in between. Germline assignment: CDR1 SNHLY and CDR2 FYNNEI. The CDR3 length is 15 residues. CDR3 coding DNA: TGTGCCAGCAGGCCCAGATTAGGAGGCAATCAGCCCCAGCATTTT. Amino acids: CASRPRLGGNQPQHF.

V usage is TRBV5-4 and J usage is TRBJ2-7, with TRBD2 matching over 14 bases. Germline trimming cut 4 bases from V and 6 bases from J; bases unmatched to any gene: 3. The CDR3 length is 14 residues. Germline CDR1 is SGHNT and CDR2 is YYREEE (reference sequence). Here the CDR3 reads CASSPGLAGGEQYF. Here the CDR3 DNA reads TGTGCCAGCAGCCCAGGACTAGCGGGGGGCGAGCAGTACTTC. The whole variable domain, filled in from reference TRBV5-4 and TRBJ2-7, reads ETGVTQSPTHLIKTRGQQVTLRCSSQSGHNTVSWYQQALGQGPQFIFQYYREEENGRGNFPPRFSGLQFPNYSSELNVNALELDDSALYLCASSPGLAGGEQYFGPGTRLTVT.

The gene calls are TRBV28 and TRBJ2-7, with D possibly being TRBD1 (6 bases). The CDR3 runs 16 residues. Germline values: CDR1 MDHEN, CDR2 SYDVKM. V was pared by 0 bases and J by 3 bases, with 15 bases between. Here the CDR3 reads CASSLWSLAGDYEQYF. The CDR3 bases are TGTGCCAGCAGTTTATGGTCTTTAGCAGGGGACTACGAGCAGTACTTC.

For the CDR3, the DNA is TGTGCCTGGAGCCGGGACAGGGTGGATGGCTACACCTTC. As protein: CAWSRDRVDGYTF. The V gene is TRBV30, the J gene TRBJ1-2; the match to TRBD1 covers 9 bases. This CDR3 is 13 amino acids long. Per germline, CDR1 GTSNPN and CDR2 SVGIG (reference sequence). With V trimmed by 3 bases and J by 6 bases, 5 bases remained unmatched.

The chain employs TRBV6-6 and TRBJ1-4, with 8 bases matching TRBD1. The CDR3 runs 14 residues. The germline V gene encodes CDR1 MNHNY and CDR2 SVGAGI (reference sequence). V lost 7 bases to trimming and J lost 8 bases; unmatched junction nucleotides: 9. CDR3 region: CASTPRDRPEKLFF. CDR3 bases: TGTGCCAGCACCCCCCGGGACAGGCCAGAAAAACTGTTTTTT.

This sequence joins TRBV5-1 and TRBJ2-7; 7 bases map to TRBD2. Germline CDR1 is SGHRS and CDR2 is YFSETQ. The CDR3 loop spans 12 amino acids. Trimming removed 9 bases from V and 6 bases from J; junction bases left unmatched: 9. The CDR3 sequence: CATGEGEGEQYF. For the CDR3, the DNA is TGCGCCACGGGGGAGGGTGAGGGCGAGCAGTACTTC. The variable domain in full, with the rest retrieved from reference TRBV5-1 and TRBJ2-7, is KAGVTQTPRYLIKTRGQQVTLSCSPISGHRSVSWYQQTPGQGLQFLFEYFSETQRNKGNFPGRFSGRQFSNSRSEMNVSTLELGDSALYLCATGEGEGEQYFGPGTRLTVT.

The V and J genes are TRBV14 and TRBJ2-7; 10 nucleotides align to TRBD1. The CDR3 spans 13 residues. Germline assignment: CDR1 SGHDN and CDR2 FVKESK. With V trimmed by 6 bases and J by 7 bases, 6 bases remained unmatched. The CDR3 DNA is TGTGCCAGCAGTCCGACAGGGGGCAGGGAGCAGTACTTC. Translating it yields CASSPTGGREQYF.

The V call is TRBV12-5, the J call TRBJ1-1, with D hard to call. This CDR3 is 15 amino acids long. Trimming removed 2 bases from V and 2 bases from J, with 12 bases in between. From germline, CDR1 is LGHNT and CDR2 FRNRAP. CDR3 nucleotides: TGTGCTAGTGGTTTGTCTTCGGGATTCAACACTGAAGCTTTCTTT. Protein product: CASGLSSGFNTEAFF.

This rearrangement joins TRBV13 to TRBJ2-3; 9 bases are a match to TRBD2. Trimming took 5 bases from V and 4 from J; bases not matched to a gene: 10. The V gene's germline CDR1 is PRHDT and CDR2 FYEKMQ (reference sequence). CDR3 length: 16 residues. The CDR3 region has the DNA TGTGCCAGCAGCCCATGGACTAGCGAGCTGGCAGATACGCAGTATTTT. As protein: CASSPWTSELADTQYF.

The chain is built from TRBV13 and TRBJ1-1, with D possibly TRBD1 on 6 matching bases. The ends were cut back, 9 bases at V and 1 base at J, with 12 bases in the middle. Per the germline V gene, CDR1 is PRHDT and CDR2 is FYEKMQ (reference sequence). The CDR3 spans 13 residues. The CDR3 DNA sequence: TGTGCCAGTTCATTGGACAGGAACACTGAAGCTTTCTTT. Its translation is CASSLDRNTEAFF.

V is TRBV29-1 and J is TRBJ2-1, with TRBD1 matching 7 bases. Germline loops: CDR1 SQVTM, CDR2 ANQGSEA. The V segment lost 6 bases and the J segment 0 bases; nucleotides outside the gene matches: 8. CDR3 size: 15 residues. CDR3 in DNA: TGCAGCGTGGATGGACAGGCGAGCTCCTACAATGAGCAGTTCTTC. Its protein is CSVDGQASSYNEQFF.

In its sample, this clone was seen a few times. Written as DNA, the CDR3 is TGTGCCAGCAGCTTGTTGGGGGACTACTCCTACGAGCAGTACTTC. Amino acid sequence: CASSLLGDYSYEQYF. This chain links TRBV5-4 with TRBJ2-7; 7 bases agree with TRBD2. J gave up 0 bases and V 1 base, and 4 bases lay outside the gene matches. CDR3 length: 15 residues. In germline, CDR1 is SGHNT, CDR2 YYREEE (reference sequence). The variable domain in full, completed from reference TRBV5-4 and TRBJ2-7, reads ETGVTQSPTHLIKTRGQQVTLRCSSQSGHNTVSWYQQALGQGPQFIFQYYREEENGRGNFPPRFSGLQFPNYSSELNVNALELDDSALYLCASSLLGDYSYEQYFGPGTRLTVT.

V usage is TRBV29-1 and J usage is TRBJ2-7; TRBD1 matches 8 bases. The CDR3 spans 15 residues. The germline V gene encodes CDR1 SQVTM and CDR2 ANQGSEA. With V trimmed by 6 bases and J by 4 bases, 14 bases remained unmatched. The CDR3 coding sequence is TGCAGCGTAAATTCTCACAGGGGGACGGGGTACGAGCAGTACTTC. Translating it yields CSVNSHRGTGYEQYF.

V usage is TRBV28 and J usage is TRBJ2-5; 7 bases line up with TRBD1. Trimming cost V 4 bases and J 5 bases; bases outside gene matches: 4. The CDR3 is 13 residues long. Germline V gene sequence: CDR1 MDHEN, CDR2 SYDVKM. The CDR3 DNA follows: TGTGCCAGCAGTTCCGCACAGGGGGAGACCCAGTACTTC. This codes for CASSSAQGETQYF.

The chain is built from TRBV27 and TRBJ1-2; D unresolved. V lost 0 bases and J lost 7, with 9 bases in between. Per the germline V gene, CDR1 is MNHEY and CDR2 is SMNVEV (reference sequence). The CDR3 has 13 amino acids. The CDR3 DNA follows: TGTGCCAGCAGTTTATCGAAGGGAGGTGGCTACACCTTC. As protein: CASSLSKGGGYTF.

The chain uses TRBV19 and TRBJ2-1; 12 bases are shared with TRBD1. With V trimmed by 3 bases and J by 8 bases, 5 bases remained unmatched. CDR3 length: 15 amino acids. The germline V gene encodes CDR1 LNHDA and CDR2 SQIVND (reference sequence). The CDR3 DNA sequence: TGTGCCAGTAGTATGGGACAGGGGGCCCTTGATGAGCAGTTCTTC. It is translated as CASSMGQGALDEQFF.

CDR3 region: CASIRNYGYTF. In DNA form, the CDR3 reads TGTGCCAGCATCCGTAACTATGGCTACACCTTC. The chain uses TRBV6-1 and TRBJ1-2; D gene unclear. Germline values: CDR1 MNHNS, CDR2 SASEGT. This CDR3 region has 11 residues. Trimming left V 7 bases short and J 1 base short, with 4 bases between.

The chain joins TRBV4-2 to TRBJ2-3; 13 bases agree with TRBD2. V shed 0 bases, J shed 4 bases, and the junction held 1 base outside the gene matches. The germline V gene has CDR1 LGHNA and CDR2 YNFKEQ. The CDR3 totals 16 residues. The CDR3 DNA reads as TGTGCCAGCAGCCAAGAACTAGCGGGAGGGCCAGATACGCAGTATTTT. It is translated as CASSQELAGGPDTQYF.

The gene calls are TRBV5-8 and TRBJ2-7, with 8 bases identical to TRBD1. There are 18 residues in the CDR3. CDR1 is SGHTS and CDR2 is YDEGEE in the germline V gene. After removal of 4 bases from V and 4 bases from J, the junction contained 19 bases not matched to a gene. The CDR3 spells CASSPGTGLAVGFYEQYF. CDR3 DNA sequence: TGTGCCAGCAGCCCCGGGACAGGCTTGGCCGTGGGATTTTACGAGCAGTACTTC.

The V call is TRBV7-3, the J call TRBJ2-1; 13 positions agree with TRBD2. Trimming at V came to 9 bases and at J to 5 bases, leaving 4 bases not matched to a gene. This CDR3 spans 14 amino acids. The V gene's germline CDR1 is SGHTA and CDR2 FQGTGA. Here the CDR3 reads CASGTSGNNNEQFF. The DNA for the CDR3 is TGTGCCAGTGGGACTAGCGGGAACAACAATGAGCAGTTCTTC.

This rearrangement joins TRBV5-1 to TRBJ2-7, with 9 nucleotides matching TRBD2. The CDR3 sequence is 14 residues long. Germline V CDR1 and CDR2: SGHRS, YFSETQ. V dropped 3 bases and J dropped 7; count of bases not matched to a gene: 8. CDR3 in amino acids: CASSSVAGASEQYF. CDR3 nucleotide sequence: TGCGCCAGCAGCTCAGTAGCGGGAGCCAGTGAGCAGTACTTC.

V usage is TRBV6-1 and J usage is TRBJ2-1; 8 bases agree with TRBD2. J gave up 8 bases and V 11 bases, and 5 bases lay outside the gene matches. CDR3 length: 11 residues. From germline, CDR1 is MNHNS and CDR2 SASEGT. The DNA of the CDR3 is TGTGCCGGGACTAGTGAGTATGAGCAGTTCTTC. This translates into CAGTSEYEQFF.

This clone came up once. This CDR3 reads CSVVRGGNEQFF. CDR3 nucleotides: TGCAGCGTTGTGCGCGGGGGGAATGAGCAGTTCTTC. V gene TRBV29-1 combines with J gene TRBJ2-1; 8 positions agree with TRBD2. This CDR3 has 12 residues. The germline V gene encodes CDR1 SQVTM and CDR2 ANQGSEA. Losses at the gene ends were 4 bases for V and 7 bases for J; bases not matched to a gene: 3.

The V call is TRBV28, the J call TRBJ2-3; D may be TRBD2 (5 bases). This CDR3 has 17 residues. Looked up from germline, CDR1 is MDHEN and CDR2 is SYDVKM. The V and J ends lost 2 bases and 6 bases respectively, with 21 bases between them. For the CDR3, the DNA is TGTGCCAGCAGTTTAATCGGGGTGGCCTCCCTAACGGATACGCAGTATTTT. Residues: CASSLIGVASLTDTQYF.

The CDR3 loop is CASSRGGTGEQFF. CDR3 in DNA: TGTGCCAGCAGCCGTGGGGGGACTGGTGAGCAGTTCTTC. J is TRBJ2-1 and V is TRBV6-5, with D perhaps matching TRBD2 (6 bases). V lost 6 bases and J 9 bases, leaving 15 bases between the germline ends. CDR1 and CDR2 (germline): MNHEY, SVGAGI. CDR3 length: 13 amino acids.

The chain links TRBV5-1 to TRBJ2-7, with 9 bases aligning to TRBD1. The CDR3 is made up of 15 amino acids. Germline V gives CDR1 SGHRS, CDR2 YFSETQ. The junction had 7 bases not matched to a gene; V was cut back by 0 bases and J by 6 bases. The CDR3 nucleotides are TGCGCCAGCAGCTTGGCCGGGACAGGGTTGTTCGAGCAGTACTTC. Translating gives CASSLAGTGLFEQYF. Based on the CDR3 plus reference TRBV5-1 and TRBJ2-7, the full variable domain is KAGVTQTPRYLIKTRGQQVTLSCSPISGHRSVSWYQQTPGQGLQFLFEYFSETQRNKGNFPGRFSGRQFSNSRSEMNVSTLELGDSALYLCASSLAGTGLFEQYFGPGTRLTVT.

V gene TRBV6-6 combines with J gene TRBJ1-1; D gene unclear. V was shortened by 2 bases and J by 2 bases, with 12 bases between the two germline ends. The CDR3 consists of 15 residues. Germline V CDR1 and CDR2: MNHNY, SVGAGI (reference sequence). CDR3 in DNA: TGTGCCAGCAGTTACGGGCCGGCAGTTAACACTGAAGCTTTCTTT. Translated: CASSYGPAVNTEAFF.

V usage is TRBV4-1 and J usage is TRBJ2-3, with a tentative D call TRBD2 (5 bases). The CDR3 is 17 amino acids. V dropped 1 base and J dropped 2 bases, with 16 bases sitting between them. The germline CDR1 and CDR2 sequences are MGHRA and YSYEKL. The CDR3 loop reads CASSQAGSRRNTDTQYF. In DNA, the CDR3 is TGCGCCAGCAGCCAAGCGGGGTCCCGAAGGAACACAGATACGCAGTATTTT.

The chain carries TRBV7-9 and TRBJ2-3, with D possibly TRBD1 on 6 matching bases. This CDR3 comprises 13 residues. Trimming took 10 bases from V and 2 from J, leaving 13 bases between them. The germline gives CDR1 SEHNR, CDR2 FQNEAQ (reference sequence). In DNA, the CDR3 is TGTGCCATCTCGACAGGATCCACAGATACGCAGTATTTT. Translated: CAISTGSTDTQYF.

The chain combines TRBV28 with TRBJ2-1; no definite D call. Trimming removed 3 bases from V and 1 base from J, with 13 bases in between. The CDR3 covers 16 residues. The germline CDR1 and CDR2 sequences are MDHEN and SYDVKM. The CDR3 sequence: CASSFTRVGSYNEQFF. The CDR3 bases are TGTGCCAGCAGTTTTACCCGGGTAGGTTCCTACAATGAGCAGTTCTTC.

CDR3 DNA sequence: TGTGCCAGCTCACCCCAAATGGGACTAGCGGGAAAAGATACGCAGTATTTT. It translates to CASSPQMGLAGKDTQYF. The V and J genes are TRBV18 and TRBJ2-3; 13 positions agree with TRBD2. This CDR3 contains 17 residues. CDR1 is KGHSH, CDR2 LQKENI, per germline. V shed 3 bases and J 5 bases; nucleotides not matched to a gene: 8.